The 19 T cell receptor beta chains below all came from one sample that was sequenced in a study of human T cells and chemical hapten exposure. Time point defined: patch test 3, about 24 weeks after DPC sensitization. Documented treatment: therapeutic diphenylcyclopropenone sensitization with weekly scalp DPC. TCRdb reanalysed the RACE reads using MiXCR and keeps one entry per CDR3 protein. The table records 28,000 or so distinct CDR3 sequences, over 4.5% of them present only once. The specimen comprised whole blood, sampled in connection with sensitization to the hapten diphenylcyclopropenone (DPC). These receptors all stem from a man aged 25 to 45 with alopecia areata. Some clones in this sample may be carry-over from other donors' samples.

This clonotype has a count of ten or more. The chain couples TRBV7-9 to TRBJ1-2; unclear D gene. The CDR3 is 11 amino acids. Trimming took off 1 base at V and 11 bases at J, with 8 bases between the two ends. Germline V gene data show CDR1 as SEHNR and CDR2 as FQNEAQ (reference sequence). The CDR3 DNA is TGTGCCAGCAGCTTAGGGCAGGCGTACACCTTC. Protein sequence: CASSLGQAYTF.

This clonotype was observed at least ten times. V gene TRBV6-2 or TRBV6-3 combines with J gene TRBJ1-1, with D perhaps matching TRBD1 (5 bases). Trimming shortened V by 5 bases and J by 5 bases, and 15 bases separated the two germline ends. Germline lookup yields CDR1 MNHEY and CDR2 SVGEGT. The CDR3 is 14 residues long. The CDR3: CASSPSPGLTEAFF. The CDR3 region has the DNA TGTGCCAGCAGTCCTTCACCGGGACTGACTGAAGCTTTCTTT.

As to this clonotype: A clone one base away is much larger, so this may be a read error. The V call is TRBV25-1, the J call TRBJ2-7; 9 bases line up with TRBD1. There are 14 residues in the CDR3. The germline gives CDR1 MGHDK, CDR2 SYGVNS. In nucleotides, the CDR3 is TGTGCCAACAGTCCGGGACAGGGAGTATACGAGCAGTACTTC. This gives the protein CANSPGQGVYEQYF.

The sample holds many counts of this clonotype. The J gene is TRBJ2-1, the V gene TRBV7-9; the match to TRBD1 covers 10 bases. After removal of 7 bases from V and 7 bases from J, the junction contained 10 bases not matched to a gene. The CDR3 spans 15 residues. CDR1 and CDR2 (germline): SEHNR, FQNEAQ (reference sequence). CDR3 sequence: CASNPDRGPGNEQFF. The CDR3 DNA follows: TGTGCCAGCAACCCAGACAGGGGGCCTGGGAATGAGCAGTTCTTC.

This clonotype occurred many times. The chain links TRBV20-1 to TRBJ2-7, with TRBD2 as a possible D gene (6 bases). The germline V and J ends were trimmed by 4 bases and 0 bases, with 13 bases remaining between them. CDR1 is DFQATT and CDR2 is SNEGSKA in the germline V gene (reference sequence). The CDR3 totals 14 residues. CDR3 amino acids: CSAIRELSSYEQYF. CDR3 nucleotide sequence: TGCAGTGCTATCCGGGAGCTATCCTCCTACGAGCAGTACTTC.

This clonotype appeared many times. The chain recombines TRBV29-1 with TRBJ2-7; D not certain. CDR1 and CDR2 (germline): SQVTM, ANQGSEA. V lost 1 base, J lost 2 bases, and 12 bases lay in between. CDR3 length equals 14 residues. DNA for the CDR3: TGCAGCGTTGAAGTTTCTGGGATCCCCTACGAGCAGTACTTC. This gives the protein CSVEVSGIPYEQYF.

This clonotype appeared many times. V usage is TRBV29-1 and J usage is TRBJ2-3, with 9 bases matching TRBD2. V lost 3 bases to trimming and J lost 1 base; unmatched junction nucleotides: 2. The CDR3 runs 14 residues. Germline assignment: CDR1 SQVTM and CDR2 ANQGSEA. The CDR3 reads CSVEASGGTDTQYF. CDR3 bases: TGCAGCGTTGAGGCTAGCGGGGGCACAGATACGCAGTATTTT.

This CDR3 is CASSPDSTTGELFF. CDR3 in DNA: TGTGCCAGCAGCCCTGACTCCACCACCGGGGAGCTGTTTTTT. The V gene is TRBV3-1, the J gene TRBJ2-2, with unresolved D. The germline gives CDR1 LGHDT, CDR2 YNNKEL (reference sequence). The CDR3 spans 14 residues. Trimming cost V 4 bases and J 4 bases, with 10 bases left between them.

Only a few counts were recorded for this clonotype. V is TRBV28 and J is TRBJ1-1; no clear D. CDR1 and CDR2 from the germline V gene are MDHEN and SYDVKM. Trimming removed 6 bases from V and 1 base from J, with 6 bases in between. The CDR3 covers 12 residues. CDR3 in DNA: TGTGCCAGCAGAAACAGGAACACTGAAGCTTTCTTT. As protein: CASRNRNTEAFF.

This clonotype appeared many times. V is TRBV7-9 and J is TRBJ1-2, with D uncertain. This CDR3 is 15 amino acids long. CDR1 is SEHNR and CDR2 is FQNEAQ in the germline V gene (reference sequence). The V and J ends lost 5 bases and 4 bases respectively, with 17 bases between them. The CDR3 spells CASSLDHRAAYGYTF. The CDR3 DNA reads TGTGCCAGCAGCCTCGACCATCGCGCTGCCTATGGCTACACCTTC. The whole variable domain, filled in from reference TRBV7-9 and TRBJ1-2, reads DTGVSQNPRHKITKRGQNVTFRCDPISEHNRLYWYRQTLGQGPEFLTYFQNEAQLEKSRLLSDRFSAERPKGSFSTLEIQRTEQGDSAMYLCASSLDHRAAYGYTFGSGTRLTVV.

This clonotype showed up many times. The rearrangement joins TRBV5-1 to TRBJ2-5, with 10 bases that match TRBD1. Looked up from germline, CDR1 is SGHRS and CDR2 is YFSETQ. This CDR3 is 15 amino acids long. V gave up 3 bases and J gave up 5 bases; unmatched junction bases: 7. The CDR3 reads CASSSGTGDRETQYF. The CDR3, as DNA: TGCGCCAGCAGCTCGGGGACAGGGGACAGGGAGACCCAGTACTTC.

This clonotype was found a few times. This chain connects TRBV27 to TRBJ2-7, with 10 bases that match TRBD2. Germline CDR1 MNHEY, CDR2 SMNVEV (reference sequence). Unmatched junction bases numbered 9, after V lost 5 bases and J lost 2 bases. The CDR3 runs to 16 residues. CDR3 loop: CASSPRLAGLPYEQYF. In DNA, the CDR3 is TGTGCCAGCAGTCCGAGACTAGCGGGTCTCCCCTACGAGCAGTACTTC.

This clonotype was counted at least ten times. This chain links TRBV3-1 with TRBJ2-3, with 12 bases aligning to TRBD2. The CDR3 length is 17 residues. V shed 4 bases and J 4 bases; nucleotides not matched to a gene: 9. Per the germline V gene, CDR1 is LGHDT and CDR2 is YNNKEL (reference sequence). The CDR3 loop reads CASSPPLAGGPADTQYF. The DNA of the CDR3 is TGTGCCAGCAGCCCACCTCTAGCGGGGGGGCCCGCAGATACGCAGTATTTT.

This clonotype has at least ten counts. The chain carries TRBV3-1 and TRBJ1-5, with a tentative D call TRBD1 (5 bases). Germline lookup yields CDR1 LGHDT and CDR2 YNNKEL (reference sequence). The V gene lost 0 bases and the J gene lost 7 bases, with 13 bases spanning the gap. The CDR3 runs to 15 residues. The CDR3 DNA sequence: TGTGCCAGCAGCCAAGATAGGGGCAGCGGGCAGCCCCAGCATTTT. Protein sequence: CASSQDRGSGQPQHF. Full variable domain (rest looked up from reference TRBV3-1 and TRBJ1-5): DTAVSQTPKYLVTQMGNDKSIKCEQNLGHDTMYWYKQDSKKFLKIMFSYNNKELIINETVPNRFSPKSPDKAHLNLHINSLELGDSAVYFCASSQDRGSGQPQHFGDGTRLSIL.

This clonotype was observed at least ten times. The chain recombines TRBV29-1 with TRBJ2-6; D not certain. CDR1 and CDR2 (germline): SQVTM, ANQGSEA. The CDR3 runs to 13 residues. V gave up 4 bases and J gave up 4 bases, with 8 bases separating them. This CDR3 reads CSVVGSGANVLTF. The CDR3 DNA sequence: TGCAGCGTTGTAGGGTCCGGGGCCAACGTCCTGACTTTC. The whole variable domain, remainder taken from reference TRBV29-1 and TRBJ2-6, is SAVISQKPSRDICQRGTSLTIQCQVDSQVTMMFWYRQQPGQSLTLIATANQGSEATYESGFVIDKFPISRPNLTFSTLTVSNMSPEDSSIYLCSVVGSGANVLTFGAGSRLTVL.

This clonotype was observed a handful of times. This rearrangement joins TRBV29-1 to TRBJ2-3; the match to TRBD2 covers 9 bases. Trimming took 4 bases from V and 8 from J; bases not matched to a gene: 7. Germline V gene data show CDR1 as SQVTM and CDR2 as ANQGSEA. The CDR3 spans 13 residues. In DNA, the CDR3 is TGCAGCGTTGTAGAGGGGACTAGCAGTACGCAGTATTTT. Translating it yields CSVVEGTSSTQYF.

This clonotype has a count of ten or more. Here the CDR3 reads CASSATRGNTIYF. CDR3 DNA sequence: TGTGCCAGCAGTGCCACTAGAGGAAACACCATATATTTT. The chain has TRBV12-3 or TRBV12-4 and TRBJ1-3; D uncertain. This CDR3 has 13 residues. V was pared by 5 bases and J by 4 bases, with 9 bases between.

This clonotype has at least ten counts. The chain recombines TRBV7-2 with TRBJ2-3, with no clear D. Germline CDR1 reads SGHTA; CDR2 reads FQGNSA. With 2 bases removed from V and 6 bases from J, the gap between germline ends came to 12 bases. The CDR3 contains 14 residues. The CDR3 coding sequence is TGTGCCAGCAGCTTAAAACATACGGTCGATACGCAGTATTTT. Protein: CASSLKHTVDTQYF. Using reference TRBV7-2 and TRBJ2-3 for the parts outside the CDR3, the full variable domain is GAGVSQSPSNKVTEKGKDVELRCDPISGHTALYWYRQSLGQGLEFLIYFQGNSAPDKSGLPSDRFSAERTGGSVSTLTIQRTQQEDSAVYLCASSLKHTVDTQYFGPGTRLTVL.

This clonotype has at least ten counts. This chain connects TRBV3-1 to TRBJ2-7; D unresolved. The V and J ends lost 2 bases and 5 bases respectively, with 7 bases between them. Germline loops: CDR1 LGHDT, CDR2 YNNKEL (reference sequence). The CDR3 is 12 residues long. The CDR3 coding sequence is TGTGCCAGCAGCCAAATCCGGAACGAGCAGTACTTC. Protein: CASSQIRNEQYF.